A single sample is the source of the 16 T cell receptor beta chains below, sequenced in a study of shared clonotypes between healthy human individuals. The protocol was immunoSEQ multiplex PCR, while the TCRdb copy is restricted to in-frame clones and leaves out a portion. This table holds some 1 million clones, more than 65% found once. The specimen was memory CD4+ T cells sorted from blood. The subset was: CD45RA-negative fraction. The receptors shown here come from a man aged 18 to 30 in good health.

The gene calls are TRBV10-1 and TRBJ2-3; 9 nucleotides match TRBD2. CDR1 is WNHNN, CDR2 SYGVQD, per germline (reference sequence). CDR3 length: 16 residues. V trimming: 9 bases; J trimming: 5 bases; junction bases outside the gene matches: 15. The DNA for the CDR3 is TGCGCCAGTTCCTTGGGTAGCGGGAGAATTGGAGATACGCAGTATTTT. Its protein product is CASSLGSGRIGDTQYF.

This clone was detected once. Other DNA sequences of this sample code for an identical CDR3. The chain is built from TRBV10-1 and TRBJ2-3; possible D gene TRBD1, 6 bases. Germline V lookup: CDR1 WNHNN, CDR2 SYGVQD (reference sequence). This CDR3 is built from 15 residues. Trimming took 2 bases from V and 0 from J, leaving 9 bases between them. As DNA, the CDR3 is TGCGCCAGCAGTGAGAGAACAGGGAGCACAGATACGCAGTATTTT. It specifies CASSERTGSTDTQYF.

V usage is TRBV28 and J usage is TRBJ2-7; perhaps D is TRBD1 or TRBD2 (7 bases each). Trimming removed 3 bases at V and 2 bases at J, with 11 bases between. Germline-derived CDR1 and CDR2 are MDHEN and SYDVKM. This CDR3 region has 14 residues. The CDR3 DNA reads TGTGCCAGCAGTTTGGCAGGGGGGGCCTACGAGCAGTACTTC. Translated, it gives CASSLAGGAYEQYF.

This clone was seen only once. The V and J genes are TRBV4-2 and TRBJ2-7; D uncertain. V lost 2 bases, J lost 3 bases, and 5 bases lay in between. The germline V gene has CDR1 LGHNA and CDR2 YNFKEQ. The length of the CDR3 is 12 residues. The CDR3 region is CASSQLSYEQYF. In DNA, the CDR3 is TGTGCCAGCAGCCAATTAAGCTACGAGCAGTACTTC.

V and J are TRBV19 and TRBJ2-2; possibly TRBD1 for D (5 bases). V was pared by 4 bases and J by 1 base, with 7 bases between. Germline values: CDR1 LNHDA, CDR2 SQIVND (reference sequence). The CDR3 extends over 14 amino acids. The CDR3 nucleotides read TGTGCCAGTAGTAAAGACAGGAACACCGGGGAGCTGTTTTTT. It codes for CASSKDRNTGELFF.

The J gene is TRBJ2-5, the V gene TRBV12-2; TRBD2, as called in the table, went unchecked against the DNA. TRBV12-2 corresponds to a pseudogene. The CDR3 consists of 14 residues. Written as DNA, the CDR3 is TGTGCAAGTCGCTCTCTCCGCGGGAGAAAGACCCAGTACTTC. It codes for CASRSLRGRKTQYF.

The chain has TRBV6-1 and TRBJ2-5; D ambiguous. This CDR3 spans 11 amino acids. From germline, CDR1 is MNHNS and CDR2 SASEGT. The V end was cut by 6 bases, the J end by 2 bases, with 4 bases between. The CDR3 is CASREQETQYF. The DNA of the CDR3 is TGTGCCAGCAGGGAGCAAGAGACCCAGTACTTC.

Comments on this clone: Other DNA sequences of this sample code for an identical CDR3. This rearrangement joins TRBV6-5 to TRBJ2-1; 9 nucleotides match TRBD1. CDR1 and CDR2 (germline): MNHEY, SVGAGI. Trimming cost V 9 bases and J 2 bases; bases outside gene matches: 8. The CDR3 sequence is 15 residues long. In DNA, the CDR3 is TGTGCCAGTTCTTCTACAGGGGGCGCCTACAATGAGCAGTTCTTC. This gives the protein CASSSTGGAYNEQFF.

The rearrangement uses TRBV7-9 and TRBJ2-7; TRBD1 matches 8 bases. Germline assignment: CDR1 SEHNR and CDR2 FQNEAQ (reference sequence). The J segment lost 5 bases and the V segment lost 5 bases, leaving 8 bases of the junction unmatched. The CDR3 loop spans 14 amino acids. CDR3 in amino acids: CASSTRTGMDEQYF. As DNA, the CDR3 is TGTGCCAGCAGCACCCGGACAGGGATGGACGAGCAGTACTTC.

This chain links TRBV5-1 with TRBJ2-2; 10 bases are shared with TRBD1. Germline-derived CDR1 and CDR2 are SGHRS and YFSETQ. The CDR3 loop spans 17 amino acids. Losses at the gene ends were 2 bases for V and 5 bases for J; bases not matched to a gene: 9. CDR3 amino acids: CASSLTPGQGRTGELFF. CDR3 in DNA: TGCGCCAGCAGCTTAACCCCGGGACAGGGGAGGACCGGGGAGCTGTTTTTT.

This clone was observed a single time. J is TRBJ2-7 and V is TRBV5-1; D uncertain. This CDR3 comprises 12 residues. V gave up 4 bases and J gave up 4 bases, with 9 bases separating them. Germline values: CDR1 SGHRS, CDR2 YFSETQ. CDR3 region: CASSRVRYEQYF. In nucleotides, the CDR3 is TGCGCCAGCAGCCGGGTAAGGTACGAGCAGTACTTC.

The genes are TRBV7-8 and TRBJ2-7, with D possibly being TRBD2 (6 bases). This CDR3 has 12 residues. Germline V CDR1 and CDR2: SGHVS, FQNEAQ. Trimming stripped 2 bases from V and 6 bases from J, with 8 bases between. The CDR3 region is CASSLFGGEQYF. The CDR3 DNA sequence: TGTGCCAGCAGCTTATTCGGGGGCGAGCAGTACTTC.

The rearrangement uses TRBV19 and TRBJ1-6; 8 nucleotides agree with TRBD1. The germline V gene has CDR1 LNHDA and CDR2 SQIVND (reference sequence). CDR3 length equals 16 residues. The V segment lost 8 bases and the J segment 9 bases; nucleotides outside the gene matches: 15. CDR3 protein: CASGQGSISNGSPLHF. The CDR3 DNA follows: TGTGCCAGTGGACAGGGTTCGATTTCCAACGGTTCACCCCTCCACTTT.

The gene calls are TRBV7-9 and TRBJ1-2; D gene ambiguous. In germline, CDR1 is SEHNR, CDR2 FQNEAQ (reference sequence). There are 14 residues in the CDR3. Deletions cut 1 base from V and 7 bases from J, with 13 bases between. CDR3 residues: CASSLDQGNLGYTF. The CDR3 DNA reads as TGTGCCAGCAGCTTAGATCAAGGCAACCTTGGCTACACCTTC.

V gene TRBV2 combines with J gene TRBJ2-3; TRBD1 agrees at 10 bases. From germline, CDR1 is SNHLY and CDR2 FYNNEI. This CDR3 has 16 residues. Trimming cost V 4 bases and J 5 bases; bases outside gene matches: 9. DNA of the CDR3: TGTGCCAGCAGTGCGACACCGGGACAGGGGCGAGATACGCAGTATTTT. Encoded protein: CASSATPGQGRDTQYF.

The rearrangement links TRBV5-8 to TRBJ2-2; D gene ambiguous. Trimming removed 5 bases from V and 3 bases from J, with 11 bases in between. From germline, CDR1 is SGHTS and CDR2 YDEGEE. This CDR3 is built from 14 residues. The CDR3 bases are TGTGCCAGCAGGGACGGAACGTACACCGGGGAGCTGTTTTTT. Translating it yields CASRDGTYTGELFF.